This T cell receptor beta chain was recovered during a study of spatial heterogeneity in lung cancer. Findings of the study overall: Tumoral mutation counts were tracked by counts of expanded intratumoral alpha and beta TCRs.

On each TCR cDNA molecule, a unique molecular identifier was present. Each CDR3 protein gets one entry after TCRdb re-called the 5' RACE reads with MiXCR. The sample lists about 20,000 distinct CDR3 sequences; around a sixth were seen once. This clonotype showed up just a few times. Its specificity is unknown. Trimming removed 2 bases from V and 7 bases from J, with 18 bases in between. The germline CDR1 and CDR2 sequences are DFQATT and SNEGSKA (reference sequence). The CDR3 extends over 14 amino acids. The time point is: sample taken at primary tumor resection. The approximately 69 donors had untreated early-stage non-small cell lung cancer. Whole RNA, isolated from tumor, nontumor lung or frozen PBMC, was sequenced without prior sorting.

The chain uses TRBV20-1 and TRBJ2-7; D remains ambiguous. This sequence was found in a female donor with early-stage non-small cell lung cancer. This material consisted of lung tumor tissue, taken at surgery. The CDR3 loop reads CSARSPSQVQEQYF. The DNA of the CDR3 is TGCAGTGCTAGAAGTCCTTCCCAAGTACAGGAGCAGTACTTC.